This T cell receptor beta chain was profiled in a study of T cell changes during pregnancy in multiple sclerosis. This CDR3 has 15 residues. J gave up 7 bases and V 1 base, and 7 bases lay outside the gene matches. Germline-derived CDR1 and CDR2 are LGHNA and YSLEER. Sequencing used immunoSEQ multiplex PCR; TCRdb keeps in-frame clones, though not all of them. Among some 70,000 clones, about nine tenths were seen once, and the ten largest hold roughly 1.5%. The TCR was taken from a female donor with multiple sclerosis, enrolled in a pregnancy study. Sample: peripheral blood, taken in the third trimester of pregnancy. The chain couples TRBV4-3 to TRBJ2-5; 9 nucleotides match TRBD2. The CDR3 is CASSQGGSGGVTQYF. The CDR3 region has the DNA TGCGCCAGCAGCCAAGGAGGTAGCGGGGGTGTGACCCAGTACTTC.